Only one count was recorded for the clone carrying this T cell receptor (beta chain). The data were obtained in a study of blood T cell repertoires in COVID-19. Study-level background: The samples span acute and convalescent COVID-19 from the United States, Italy and Spain.

As processed by the authors: By means of reference gene primer amplification, nucleated cell counts were estimated. Measured with immunoSEQ multiplex PCR; TCRdb has only the in-frame clones, and not every one. V, J and clone size are taken as reported in that table, and D and trimming were inferred from the DNA itself. The sample has roughly 400,000 clones, roughly 88% seen once. The study assigned cohorts using participant-reported clinical history. CDR1 and CDR2 (germline): MNHEY, SMNVEV (reference sequence). Deletions cut 5 bases from V and 0 bases from J, with 11 bases between. The CDR3 covers 15 residues.

The TCR sequence derives from a woman aged 40-49 years with acute COVID-19. Sequenced sample: PBMCs or T cells enriched from blood (not recorded which). The chain combines TRBV27 with TRBJ1-5, with D perhaps TRBD1 (6 bases). The CDR3 DNA is TGTGCCAGCAGTGCCGGGACAATTAGCAATCAGCCCCAGCATTTT. Encoded protein: CASSAGTISNQPQHF.